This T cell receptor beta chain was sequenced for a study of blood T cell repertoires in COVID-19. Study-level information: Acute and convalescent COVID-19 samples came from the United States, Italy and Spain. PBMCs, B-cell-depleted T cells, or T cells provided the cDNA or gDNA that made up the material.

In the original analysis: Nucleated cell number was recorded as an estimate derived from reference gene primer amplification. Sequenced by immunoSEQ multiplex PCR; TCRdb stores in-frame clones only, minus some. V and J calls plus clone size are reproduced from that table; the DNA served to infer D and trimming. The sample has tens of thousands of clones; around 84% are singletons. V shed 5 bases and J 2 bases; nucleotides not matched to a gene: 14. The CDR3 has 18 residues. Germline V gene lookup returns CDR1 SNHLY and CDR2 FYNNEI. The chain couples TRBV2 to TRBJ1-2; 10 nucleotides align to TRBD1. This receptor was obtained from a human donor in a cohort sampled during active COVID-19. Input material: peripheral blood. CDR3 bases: TGTGCCAGCAGTACTCCTTTCCGGACAGGGGGATCGAACTATGGCTACACCTTC. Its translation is CASSTPFRTGGSNYGYTF.